These 21 T cell receptor beta chains came from one sample sequenced in a study of identical twins. TCRdb itself ran the 5' RACE reads through MiXCR, one entry per CDR3 protein. Of 520,000 or so distinct CDR3 sequences detected, about 20% appear once; the ten largest clones hold about 0.91%. The sample also formed part of further work on T cells expressing NK-cell markers.

The sequencing input was CD4+ T cells sorted from blood. These TCRs come from a woman younger than 30 in good health.

The chain couples TRBV5-5 to TRBJ2-3; D gene uncertain. Germline V lookup: CDR1 SGHKS, CDR2 YYEKEE (reference sequence). This CDR3 has 15 residues. V lost 0 bases, J lost 1 base, and 9 bases lay in between. The CDR3 is CASSLVSPRTDTQYF. The DNA for the CDR3 is TGTGCCAGCAGCTTGGTCAGTCCCCGCACAGATACGCAGTATTTT.

This rearrangement joins TRBV2 to TRBJ2-3; TRBD2 matches at 9 bases. CDR1 is SNHLY and CDR2 is FYNNEI in the germline V gene. V lost 7 bases, J lost 2 bases, and 7 bases stayed unmatched. The CDR3 contains 15 residues. The CDR3 loop is CASNKRTSVTDTQYF. CDR3 nucleotide sequence: TGTGCCAGCAATAAGAGGACTAGCGTCACAGATACGCAGTATTTT.

The V and J genes are TRBV7-9 and TRBJ2-2; TRBD2 matches at 8 bases. V was pared by 6 bases and J by 2 bases, with 5 bases of the junction left unmatched. This CDR3 has 15 amino acids. Germline CDR1 SEHNR, CDR2 FQNEAQ (reference sequence). CDR3 protein: CASRQSGSNTGELFF. The DNA for the CDR3 is TGTGCCAGCAGACAAAGCGGGAGTAACACCGGGGAGCTGTTTTTT.

This clonotype occurred a few times. The J gene is TRBJ2-3, the V gene TRBV20-1; the match to TRBD2 covers 8 bases. Germline assignment: CDR1 DFQATT and CDR2 SNEGSKA (reference sequence). V shed 3 bases and J 2 bases; nucleotides not matched to a gene: 7. The CDR3 is 15 amino acids. CDR3 DNA sequence: TGCAGTGCTAGCGTCGGCGGGAGGAACACAGATACGCAGTATTTT. Protein: CSASVGGRNTDTQYF.

This clonotype was recorded a few times. The chain uses TRBV4-2 and TRBJ2-7; D gene ambiguous. Per germline, CDR1 LGHNA and CDR2 YNFKEQ. This CDR3 has 15 amino acids. The V gene lost 3 bases and the J gene lost 2 bases, with 14 bases spanning the gap. Here the CDR3 reads CASSHALVTTYEQYF. CDR3 sequence (DNA): TGTGCCAGCAGCCACGCCCTGGTTACGACCTACGAGCAGTACTTC.

This clonotype was seen more than once but under ten times. The J gene is TRBJ1-2, the V gene TRBV20-1; no clear D. This CDR3 comprises 12 residues. The ends were cut back, 1 base at V and 8 bases at J, with 11 bases in the middle. Germline assignment: CDR1 DFQATT and CDR2 SNEGSKA (reference sequence). CDR3 amino acids: CSARVGTRGYTF. The CDR3, as DNA: TGCAGTGCTAGAGTGGGAACGAGAGGCTACACCTTC.

The chain combines TRBV5-1 with TRBJ1-1; perhaps TRBD1 as D (6 bases). The ends were cut back, 4 bases at V and 5 bases at J, with 15 bases in the middle. Germline loops: CDR1 SGHRS, CDR2 YFSETQ. The CDR3 covers 14 residues. The CDR3 DNA is TGCGCCAGCAGCGGCTACCAGGGGAGAACTGAAGCTTTCTTT. This translates into CASSGYQGRTEAFF.

This sequence joins TRBV27 and TRBJ2-7; D not certain. CDR1 is MNHEY and CDR2 is SMNVEV in the germline V gene (reference sequence). The length of the CDR3 is 12 residues. Trimming cost V 2 bases and J 13 bases, with 15 bases left between them. The CDR3 bases are TGTGCCAGCAGTTTAGTCGTGGGCCCAGTTTACTTC. The encoded protein is CASSLVVGPVYF.

This chain joins TRBV10-1 and TRBJ1-6; no firm D call. The V gene lost 3 bases and the J gene lost 4 bases, with 7 bases spanning the gap. Germline values: CDR1 WNHNN, CDR2 SYGVQD (reference sequence). The CDR3 totals 14 residues. CDR3: CASSEGPYNSPLHF. CDR3 DNA sequence: TGCGCCAGCAGTGAAGGTCCTTATAATTCACCCCTCCACTTT.

The V and J genes are TRBV20-1 and TRBJ2-3; TRBD1 agrees at 9 bases. Germline V gene lookup returns CDR1 DFQATT and CDR2 SNEGSKA (reference sequence). The CDR3 is made up of 17 amino acids. With V trimmed by 2 bases and J by 4 bases, 13 bases remained unmatched. CDR3 DNA: TGCAGTGCTAGAAACCCCAGGTTGGACAGGGGAGCAGATACGCAGTATTTT. Residues: CSARNPRLDRGADTQYF.

This clonotype was recorded a few times. The chain combines TRBV5-1 with TRBJ2-1; 12 bases match TRBD2. Per germline, CDR1 SGHRS and CDR2 YFSETQ. Trimming removed 2 bases from V and 0 bases from J; junction bases left unmatched: 6. CDR3 length equals 18 residues. The CDR3 region is CASSLGLAGPGSYNEQFF. CDR3 nucleotides: TGCGCCAGCAGCTTAGGACTAGCGGGGCCAGGCTCCTACAATGAGCAGTTCTTC.

Only a few counts were recorded for this clonotype. The chain couples TRBV7-9 to TRBJ2-3, with 7 bases lining up with TRBD1. V was pared by 6 bases and J by 2 bases, with 14 bases of the junction left unmatched. This CDR3 contains 17 residues. The germline CDR1 and CDR2 sequences are SEHNR and FQNEAQ (reference sequence). The chain's CDR3 is CASSSGGQALSTDTQYF. The DNA of the CDR3 is TGTGCCAGCAGTTCAGGCGGACAGGCGCTATCCACAGATACGCAGTATTTT.

V usage is TRBV20-1 and J usage is TRBJ1-5; TRBD1 might be the D (6 bases). The CDR3 runs 14 residues. V lost 3 bases to trimming and J lost 4 bases, with 13 bases between them. CDR1 DFQATT and CDR2 SNEGSKA come from the germline V gene (reference sequence). The CDR3 sequence is CSASKQGSNQPQHF. In DNA, the CDR3 is TGCAGTGCTAGTAAGCAGGGGTCAAATCAGCCCCAGCATTTT.

This clonotype was detected a few times. This rearrangement joins TRBV6-2 or TRBV6-3 to TRBJ1-5; tentatively, D is TRBD1 (6 bases). The germline CDR1 and CDR2 sequences are MNHEY and SVGEGT. This CDR3 comprises 16 residues. Trimming took off 2 bases at V and 2 bases at J, with 13 bases between the two ends. The DNA of the CDR3 is TGTGCCAGCAGTTACACAGGGACCTCTCGCAATCAGCCCCAGCATTTT. Its translation: CASSYTGTSRNQPQHF.

V usage is TRBV7-9 and J usage is TRBJ1-1; D remains ambiguous. The CDR3 extends over 16 amino acids. The germline V gene has CDR1 SEHNR and CDR2 FQNEAQ (reference sequence). Trimming left V 2 bases short and J 2 bases short, with 15 bases between. The CDR3 DNA follows: TGTGCCAGCAGCTTAATCTTGTTTTGGGATAACACTGAAGCTTTCTTT. This encodes CASSLILFWDNTEAFF.

This clonotype was seen more than once but under ten times. The chain combines TRBV20-1 with TRBJ2-1, with 12 bases lining up with TRBD2. The trim removed 2 bases at V and 12 bases at J, leaving 8 bases unmatched. The germline CDR1 and CDR2 sequences are DFQATT and SNEGSKA (reference sequence). CDR3 length equals 14 residues. This CDR3 reads CSARSPGTSGLQFF. CDR3 in DNA: TGCAGTGCTAGAAGCCCCGGGACTAGCGGGCTGCAGTTCTTC.

This clonotype was counted at least ten times. The chain links TRBV6-1 to TRBJ1-5, with unresolved D. Per the germline V gene, CDR1 is MNHNS and CDR2 is SASEGT. Trimming stripped 6 bases from V and 0 bases from J, with 9 bases between. The CDR3 is made up of 14 amino acids. The CDR3 reads CASRTDGSNQPQHF. The CDR3 DNA is TGTGCCAGCAGGACTGACGGTAGCAATCAGCCCCAGCATTTT.

A remark on this clonotype: Relative to the germline gene, one junction end is altered; a read error may explain this. The V and J genes are TRBV20-1 and TRBJ2-4; 12 nucleotides align to TRBD2. The CDR3 runs to 16 residues. Germline CDR1 reads DFQATT; CDR2 reads SNEGSKA (reference sequence). CDR3 DNA sequence: TGCTGTGCGGCCCGTTCTAGCGGGGGGGCAGGCAACATTCAGTACTTC. Translated: CCAARSSGGAGNIQYF.

V and J are TRBV12-3 or TRBV12-4 and TRBJ2-1; possibly TRBD1 for D (5 bases). Trimming shortened V by 7 bases and J by 9 bases, and 22 bases separated the two germline ends. The CDR3 length is 15 residues. In nucleotides, the CDR3 is TGTGCCAGCAAGTTTAATCCTGACAGCCCCCGTGAGCAGTTCTTC. This codes for CASKFNPDSPREQFF.

This chain uses TRBV6-2 or TRBV6-3 with TRBJ2-1; tentatively, D is TRBD2 (6 bases). The CDR3 length is 15 residues. Per germline, CDR1 MNHEY and CDR2 SVGEGT. The V end lost 0 bases, the J end lost 7 bases, and 13 bases lay between the germline ends. CDR3 residues: CASSYSPGVKNEQFF. DNA for the CDR3: TGTGCCAGCAGTTACTCTCCGGGAGTAAAAAATGAGCAGTTCTTC.

V and J are TRBV12-3 or TRBV12-4 and TRBJ2-2; TRBD2 matches at 10 bases. The CDR3 has 21 amino acids. V dropped 2 bases and J dropped 5; count of bases not matched to a gene: 20. The CDR3 here is CASSLQEPGLANQPSTGELFF. CDR3 bases: TGTGCCAGCAGTTTACAGGAGCCGGGACTAGCGAATCAGCCGAGTACCGGGGAGCTGTTTTTT.